These T cell receptor beta chains were read from a single sample in a study of T cell clones after liver transplantation. Generated by immunoSEQ multiplex PCR, the TCRdb table keeps only in-frame clones and is missing some. The data show 70,000 to 80,000 clones, with more than 75% seen just once and less than 3.5% held by the top ten. Source: CD4+ T cells from blood, taken before liver transplant. These receptors were taken from a human donor who received a liver transplant. CDR3s include the opening cysteine and the closing phenylalanine or tryptophan. D genes are given only for firm matches. The size entry is marked missing in some rows and otherwise reads once, few, many or a size class.

abundance,v_gene,j_gene,d_gene,CDR3nt,CDR3aa
NA,TRBV27,TRBJ2-3,NA,TGTGCCAGCAGTTTATGGAACCGCCGAAACATTGGGGCAGATACGCAGTATTTT,CASSLWNRRNIGADTQYF
NA,TRBV2,TRBJ1-1,NA,TGTGCCAGCAGCGTGAACACTGAAGCTTTCTTT,CASSVNTEAFF
NA,TRBV5-1,TRBJ2-3,TRBD1,TGCGCCAGCAGCTTACAGGGGGATCACCGCACAGATACGCAGTATTTT,CASSLQGDHRTDTQYF
NA,TRBV7-9,TRBJ2-5,NA,TGTGCCAGCAGCTTGGGGCAGTACCAAGAGACCCAGTACTTC,CASSLGQYQETQYF
NA,TRBV2,TRBJ1-2,NA,TGTGCCAGCACTAGGGGTGCGGAGGTACGCAGCTACACCTTC,CASTRGAEVRSYTF
NA,TRBV7-2,TRBJ2-7,NA,TGTGCCAGCAGCCAAGAGGGCAGTCTTTTCTACGAGCAGTACTTC,CASSQEGSLFYEQYF
NA,TRBV19,TRBJ2-7,NA,TGTGCCAGTAGTTTGGGGGCAGGGTACTACGAGCAGTACTTC,CASSLGAGYYEQYF
once,TRBV9,TRBJ2-2,TRBD2,TGTGCCAGCAGCGGATCTATAGCGGGAGGAGGTACCGGGGAGCTGTTTTTT,CASSGSIAGGGTGELFF
NA,TRBV28,TRBJ1-2,NA,TGTGCCAGCAGTTCGGGGAACACTAACTATGGCTACACCTTC,CASSSGNTNYGYTF
few,TRBV25-1,TRBJ2-7,NA,TGTGCCAGCAGTCCCCAACGACAGAACCGCGGCGAGCAGTACTTC,CASSPQRQNRGEQYF
NA,TRBV10-2,TRBJ1-2,NA,TGCGCCAGCAGTGAGTCGACAGCTAACTATGGCTACACCTTC,CASSESTANYGYTF
NA,TRBV10-3,TRBJ2-2,NA,TGTGCCATCAGTGAGTCTGGGGGGACCGGGGAGCTGTTTTTT,CAISESGGTGELFF
NA,TRBV5-1,TRBJ1-1,TRBD1,TGCGCCAGCAGCTATGGACAGGGCGCTGAAGCTTTCTTT,CASSYGQGAEAFF
NA,TRBV6-6,TRBJ2-2,TRBD2,TGCGGGGCTAATCGGGCTAGCGGGAACACCGGGGAGCTGTTTTTT,CGANRASGNTGELFF
once,TRBV5-1,TRBJ1-5,NA,TGCGCCAGCAGCTTGGAGTTGGGTTATAGCAATCAGCCCCAGCATTTT,CASSLELGYSNQPQHF